This T cell receptor beta chain was recorded in a study of CD8+ T cells in alopecia areata. Trimming pared 6 bases from V and 6 bases from J, leaving 9 bases between. Germline CDR1 is SQVTM and CDR2 is ANQGSEA. The CDR3 contains 10 residues. Lesional scalp punch biopsies and peripheral blood came from alopecia areata patients. Following RNA extraction, reverse transcription yielded cDNA that acted as the sequencing template. Sequencing was performed with immunoSEQ multiplex PCR; in TCRdb, only in-frame clones are kept and a portion is missing. The repertoire holds fewer than 200,000 clones, with less than 80% as singletons. Comments on this clone: Its target is unknown.

Study-wide results and limits: Lesional tissue from the scalp (especially in alopecia totalis/universalis) showed higher clonality than normal scalp. Resident alphabeta T-cell populations of normal skin are likewise subject to sequencing in scalp samples.

The chain has TRBV29-1 and TRBJ2-7; no firm D call. The sequence came from a human donor with alopecia areata. This specimen was CD8+ T cells sorted from blood, taken at week 0. CDR3 amino acids: CSVLAGEQYF. CDR3 DNA: TGCAGCGTCCTCGCTGGCGAGCAGTACTTC.